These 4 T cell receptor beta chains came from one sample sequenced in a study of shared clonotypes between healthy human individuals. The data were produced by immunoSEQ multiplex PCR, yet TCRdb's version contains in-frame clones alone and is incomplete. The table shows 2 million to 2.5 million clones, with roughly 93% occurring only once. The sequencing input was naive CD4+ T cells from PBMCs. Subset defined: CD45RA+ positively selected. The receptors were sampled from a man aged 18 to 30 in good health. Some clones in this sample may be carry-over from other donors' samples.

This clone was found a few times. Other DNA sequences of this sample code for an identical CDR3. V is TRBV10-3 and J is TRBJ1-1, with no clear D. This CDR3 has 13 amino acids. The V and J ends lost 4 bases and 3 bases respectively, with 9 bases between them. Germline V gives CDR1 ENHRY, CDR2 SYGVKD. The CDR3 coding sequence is TGTGCCATCAGTGGGCAAGGCCACACTGAAGCTTTCTTT. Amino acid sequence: CAISGQGHTEAFF.

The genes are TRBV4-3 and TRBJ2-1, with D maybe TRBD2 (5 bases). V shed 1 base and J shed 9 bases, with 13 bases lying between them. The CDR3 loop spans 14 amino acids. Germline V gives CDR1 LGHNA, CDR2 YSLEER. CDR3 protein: CASSQGPPGGEQFF. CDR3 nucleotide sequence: TGCGCCAGCAGCCAAGGACCCCCAGGAGGTGAGCAGTTCTTC.

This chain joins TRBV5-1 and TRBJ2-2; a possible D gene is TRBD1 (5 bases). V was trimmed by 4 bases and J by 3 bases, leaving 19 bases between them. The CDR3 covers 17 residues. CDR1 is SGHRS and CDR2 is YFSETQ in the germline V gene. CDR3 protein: CASSPGSGWVDTGELFF. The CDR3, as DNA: TGCGCCAGCAGCCCGGGCTCAGGGTGGGTGGACACCGGGGAGCTGTTTTTT.

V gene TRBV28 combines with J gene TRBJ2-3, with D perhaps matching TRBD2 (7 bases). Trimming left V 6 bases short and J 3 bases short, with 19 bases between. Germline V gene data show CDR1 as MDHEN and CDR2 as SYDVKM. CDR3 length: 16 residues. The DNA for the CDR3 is TGTGCCAGCAGGGGGAGGTCAGGGAGGGGGACAGATACGCAGTATTTT. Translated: CASRGRSGRGTDTQYF.